This T cell receptor (beta chain) was recovered during a study of T cell responses to AZD1222 COVID-19 vaccine. Measured with immunoSEQ multiplex PCR; TCRdb has only the in-frame clones, and not every one. This table holds approximately 26,000 clones, roughly nine tenths found once. The origin of this receptor is an adult in good health. The sample was peripheral blood, taken on day 0 of AZD1222 vaccination.

Here the CDR3 reads CAITWNLLGNTGELFF. CDR3 bases: TGTGCCATCACCTGGAATCTACTAGGAAACACCGGGGAGCTGTTTTTT. The chain links TRBV10-3 to TRBJ2-2; possibly TRBD2 for D (5 bases). CDR3 size: 16 residues. Germline V gives CDR1 ENHRY, CDR2 SYGVKD. Trimming pared 7 bases from V and 2 bases from J, leaving 17 bases between.